The subject of this entry is one T cell receptor beta chain. The germline V and J ends were trimmed by 3 bases and 6 bases, with 15 bases remaining between them. Germline V gene lookup returns CDR1 SGHAT and CDR2 FQDESV (reference sequence). The CDR3 loop spans 15 amino acids. This record comes from a study of blood T cell repertoires in COVID-19. Study-wide background: Spain, Italy and the United States supplied samples that represented acute and convalescent COVID-19. PBMCs, B-cell-depleted T cells, or T cells provided the cDNA or gDNA that made up the material.

Original processing notes: For nucleated cells, counts were estimated from reference gene primer amplification. The protocol was immunoSEQ multiplex PCR, while the TCRdb copy is restricted to in-frame clones and leaves out a portion. V and J calls plus clone size are reproduced from that table; the DNA served to infer D and trimming. The sample has nearly 55,000 clones; about 86% are singletons. The clonotype comes from a man aged 65-85 years with active COVID-19. The J gene is TRBJ2-1, the V gene TRBV11-1; D is perhaps TRBD2 (5 bases). The specimen sequenced was peripheral blood. Here the CDR3 reads CASSFDRTSGNEQFF. The DNA for the CDR3 is TGTGCCAGCAGCTTCGACCGTACTAGTGGCAATGAGCAGTTCTTC.